The rows below give T cell receptor beta chains drawn from one sample of a study of blood T cell repertoires in COVID-19. The repertoire was sequenced with immunoSEQ multiplex PCR; TCRdb's copy has only in-frame clones and lacks some. This sample has nearly 95,000 clones, with 90% found just once. The specimen sequenced was peripheral blood. Every receptor here comes from a human donor with active COVID-19. The donor label of this sample is uncertain. Each CDR3 is given with its conserved first and last residue. Each record gives: CDR3 length, V gene, J gene, clone size, CDR3 protein. Not all rows give a size; the values are once, few, many and, for expanded clones, a class.

12	TRBV7-9	TRBJ2-2	-	CASRPTLGELFF
15	TRBV20-1	TRBJ2-3	-	CSASTIAGITDTQYF
15	TRBV18	TRBJ2-3	-	CASSPRAGGTDTQYF
14	TRBV7-2	TRBJ2-5	once	CASSPGRVEETQYF
14	TRBV5-1	TRBJ1-2	-	CASSLDRGLYGYTF
15	TRBV19	TRBJ2-3	-	CASTVLAGATDTQYF
16	TRBV4-1	TRBJ1-6	once	CASSQIWGVGNSPLHF
13	TRBV7-8	TRBJ1-1	-	CASRQTGLTEAFF
15	TRBV25-1	TRBJ1-6	-	CASSASGGMDSPLHF
15	TRBV10-1	TRBJ1-5	-	CASSESGQGNQPQHF
15	TRBV28	TRBJ2-5	-	CASSLRETGRETQYF
18	TRBV3-1/TRBV3-2	TRBJ2-6	-	CASSSSGAGLSGANVLTF
14	TRBV29-1	TRBJ2-5	-	CSVETGGRQETQYF
14	TRBV5-5	TRBJ1-5	-	CASSLAFSNQPQHF
15	TRBV5-1	TRBJ2-7	-	CASSVEWGISYEQYF
19	TRBV7-2	TRBJ2-3	once	CASSHPRGTSGGGTDTQYF
15	TRBV5-4	TRBJ2-2	-	CASSFRGGGAGELFF
17	TRBV6-2/TRBV6-3	TRBJ1-5	-	CASSLPGQGMSNQPQHF
14	TRBV6-5	TRBJ1-5	once	CASSSRGFNQPQHF
14	TRBV4-1	TRBJ2-7	-	CASSLELANYEQYF
18	TRBV7-2	TRBJ2-7	-	CASSLSLGPAQRSYEQYF
15	TRBV25-1	TRBJ2-1	once	CASSDYSGGAGEQFF
15	TRBV5-8	TRBJ1-4	-	CASSFPGTGVEKLFF
16	TRBV27	TRBJ1-5	-	CASSLSASGGDQPQHF
13	TRBV2	TRBJ1-2	once	CASSVTRGYGYTF
12	TRBV2	TRBJ2-1	-	CASRVGVGGKFF
14	TRBV27	TRBJ1-3	-	CASTSGGSGNTIYF
14	TRBV21-1	TRBJ2-7	few	CAVTSDRAKNEQYF
14	TRBV30	TRBJ1-2	-	CALTESPGGRGYTF
16	TRBV27	TRBJ2-2	-	CASSSRGGGDTGELFF
15	TRBV19	TRBJ2-3	-	CATSRRGAASDTQYF
14	TRBV4-2	TRBJ2-5	-	CASSLSSGKETQYF
16	TRBV4-2	TRBJ1-6	-	CASSQASGTGPLALHF
18	TRBV19	TRBJ1-1	-	CASSTPQGQGLVNTEAFF
13	TRBV12-3/TRBV12-4	TRBJ2-1	-	CASSSDRVDEQFF
17	TRBV18	TRBJ1-5	-	CASSLRSVSNSNQPQHF
14	TRBV20-1	TRBJ2-5	-	CSASQGLARETQYF
17	TRBV5-4	TRBJ1-2	-	CASSSPPGGGQDYGYTF
16	TRBV5-1	TRBJ2-7	-	CASSLGTVPNPYEQYF
12	TRBV6-5	TRBJ1-2	once	CASSRPGFGYTF
15	TRBV5-1	TRBJ2-7	-	CASSDGTGFIYEQYF
18	TRBV4-2	TRBJ2-2	-	CASSQDYSGLEHTGELFF
13	TRBV6-4	TRBJ2-3	-	CASSDSGADTQYF